Shown below are 21 T cell receptor beta chains from a single sample sequenced in a study of Ad26.COV2.S vaccination and SARS-CoV-2 variants. Treatment specified: over 15 received Ad26.COV2.S at low or high dose, single or two shots; roughly 5 received placebo; per-sample allocation not given. At day 63 after the first vaccine or placebo injection, samples were drawn. TCRdb's copy holds only in-frame clones and misses some; the assay was immunoSEQ multiplex PCR. The sample carries under 600,000 clones, roughly nine tenths recorded once. The sample here was peripheral blood, taken in a trial of Ad26.COV2.S vaccine versus placebo. The receptors derive from a person aged 18 to 65 who received the Ad26.COV2.S COVID-19 vaccine or a placebo.

The gene calls are TRBV11-2 and TRBJ2-1; a possible D gene is TRBD2 (6 bases). Germline CDR1 and CDR2: SGHAT and FQNNGV. This CDR3 spans 14 amino acids. Deletions cut 3 bases from V and 6 bases from J, with 12 bases between. In DNA, the CDR3 is TGTGCCAGCAGCTTGATGGGACTTCTCAATGAGCAGTTCTTC. This codes for CASSLMGLLNEQFF.

This clone was detected only once. The J gene is TRBJ2-7, the V gene TRBV27; D is possibly TRBD2 (6 bases). V gave up 2 bases and J gave up 0 bases, with 8 bases separating them. Looked up from germline, CDR1 is MNHEY and CDR2 is SMNVEV (reference sequence). The CDR3 consists of 14 residues. The CDR3 bases are TGTGCCAGCAGTTTACGGGAGAGCTCCTACGAGCAGTACTTC. Its translation is CASSLRESSYEQYF.

The chain couples TRBV7-9 to TRBJ2-3; D remains unclear. The CDR3 is 14 residues long. The germline V gene has CDR1 SEHNR and CDR2 FQNEAQ (reference sequence). Trimming took 1 base from V and 0 from J, leaving 5 bases between them. The CDR3 sequence is CASSLDGSTDTQYF. The CDR3 DNA sequence: TGTGCCAGCAGCTTAGACGGTAGCACAGATACGCAGTATTTT.

The V call is TRBV3-1 (or the pseudogene TRBV3-2), the J call TRBJ2-7, with TRBD2 matching over 13 bases. J gave up 1 base and V 5 bases, and 8 bases lay outside the gene matches. Germline values: CDR1 LGHDT, CDR2 YNNKEL (reference sequence). This CDR3 has 17 amino acids. The CDR3 region is CASSSGLAGVGSYEQYF. The CDR3 coding sequence is TGTGCCAGCAGCTCCGGACTAGCGGGAGTAGGGTCCTACGAGCAGTACTTC.

V usage is TRBV29-1 and J usage is TRBJ2-1; 8 bases are a match to TRBD2. The germline V gene has CDR1 SQVTM and CDR2 ANQGSEA. Trimming at V came to 4 bases and at J to 2 bases, leaving 7 bases not matched to a gene. The length of the CDR3 is 15 residues. CDR3 amino acids: CSVVTSVRTYNEQFF. For the CDR3, the DNA is TGCAGCGTTGTGACTAGCGTTCGGACCTACAATGAGCAGTTCTTC.

The CDR3 coding sequence is TGTGCCAGCAGCTTAACTCGGGCAACGGCCGGGGAGCTGTTTTTT. The encoded protein is CASSLTRATAGELFF. The chain recombines TRBV7-3 with TRBJ2-2; D gene unclear. The V gene's germline CDR1 is SGHTA and CDR2 FQGTGA. The CDR3 is made up of 15 amino acids. The V end lost 0 bases, the J end lost 6 bases, and 11 bases lay between the germline ends.

With respect to this clone: Other DNA sequences within the sample encode an identical CDR3. The chain joins TRBV28 to TRBJ2-1; 15 bases agree with TRBD2. The length of the CDR3 is 18 residues. Germline lookup yields CDR1 MDHEN and CDR2 SYDVKM. With V trimmed by 6 bases and J by 0 bases, 6 bases remained unmatched. The CDR3 DNA sequence: TGTGCCAGCAGCCCGGGACTAGCGGGAGGCTCCTCCTACAATGAGCAGTTCTTC. Protein product: CASSPGLAGGSSYNEQFF.

The gene calls are TRBV7-2 and TRBJ1-3, with D unclear. V was pared by 4 bases and J by 2 bases, with 12 bases between. Germline lookup yields CDR1 SGHTA and CDR2 FQGNSA. CDR3 length: 15 amino acids. CDR3 in DNA: TGTGCCAGCAGCTCCCTCGGGGTCACTGGAAACACCATATATTTT. Amino acids: CASSSLGVTGNTIYF.

This clone was seen a single time. The chain combines TRBV18 with TRBJ2-1; TRBD1 might be the D (6 bases). V lost 6 bases to trimming and J lost 5 bases, with 17 bases between them. There are 15 residues in the CDR3. Germline loops: CDR1 KGHSH, CDR2 LQKENI. CDR3 bases: TGTGCCAGCTCCCTCGGTGGACAGTTTGACAATGAGCAGTTCTTC. Translating it yields CASSLGGQFDNEQFF. Full variable domain (remainder filled in from reference TRBV18 and TRBJ2-1): NAGVMQNPRHLVRRRGQEARLRCSPMKGHSHVYWYRQLPEEGLKFMVYLQKENIIDESGMPKERFSAEFPKEGPSILRIQQVVRGDSAAYFCASSLGGQFDNEQFFGPGTRLTVL.

The gene calls are TRBV7-8 and TRBJ2-2, with D unclear. The CDR3 spans 17 residues. Germline V gene data show CDR1 as SGHVS and CDR2 as FQNEAQ. Trimming stripped 1 base from V and 1 base from J, with 13 bases between. CDR3 sequence: CASSLEGLSRNTGELFF. In DNA form, the CDR3 reads TGTGCCAGCAGCTTAGAGGGCCTGTCGCGGAACACCGGGGAGCTGTTTTTT.

This chain joins TRBV13 and TRBJ2-7; 7 nucleotides agree with TRBD1. J lost 2 bases, V lost 4 bases, and 11 bases had no gene match. The CDR3 spans 16 residues. CDR1 PRHDT and CDR2 FYEKMQ come from the germline V gene (reference sequence). CDR3 in amino acids: CASSSTGTDAAYEQYF. The CDR3 nucleotides are TGTGCCAGCAGCTCAACCGGGACAGACGCGGCCTACGAGCAGTACTTC.

The J gene is TRBJ2-1, the V gene TRBV2; D ambiguous. Per the germline V gene, CDR1 is SNHLY and CDR2 is FYNNEI. The CDR3 spans 11 residues. Trimming took 3 bases from V and 8 from J, leaving 5 bases between them. In DNA, the CDR3 is TGTGCCAGCAGTGAGTGGGATGAGCAGTTCTTC. It is translated as CASSEWDEQFF.

V gene TRBV20-1 combines with J gene TRBJ1-2; D unresolved. The V and J ends lost 4 bases and 0 bases respectively, with 3 bases between them. CDR1 and CDR2 (germline): DFQATT, SNEGSKA (reference sequence). The CDR3 sequence is 11 residues long. The CDR3 sequence is CSATPNYGYTF. CDR3 coding DNA: TGCAGTGCTACGCCTAACTATGGCTACACCTTC.

J is TRBJ2-2 and V is TRBV2; D gene uncertain. Trimming removed 7 bases at V and 3 bases at J, with 6 bases between. The germline gives CDR1 SNHLY, CDR2 FYNNEI. The CDR3 sequence is 12 residues long. This CDR3 reads CASNRYTGELFF. CDR3 DNA sequence: TGTGCCAGCAACAGATACACCGGGGAGCTGTTTTTT.

This chain connects TRBV3-1 (or the pseudogene TRBV3-2) to TRBJ1-1; a possible D gene is TRBD1 (6 bases). This CDR3 spans 14 amino acids. With 5 bases removed from V and 3 bases from J, the gap between germline ends came to 13 bases. CDR1 is LGHDT and CDR2 is YNNKEL in the germline V gene (reference sequence). CDR3 amino acids: CASSNRDSDTEAFF. Written as DNA, the CDR3 is TGTGCCAGCAGCAACAGGGACTCGGACACTGAAGCTTTCTTT.

As DNA, the CDR3 is TGTGCCAGCAGCCGAGGGTTCCACACAGATACGCAGTATTTT. It translates to CASSRGFHTDTQYF. V is TRBV3-1 (or the pseudogene TRBV3-2) and J is TRBJ2-3, with TRBD2 as a possible D gene (5 bases). The CDR3 length is 14 residues. V was clipped by 4 bases and J by 2 bases, with 10 bases between them. Germline V gene sequence: CDR1 LGHDT, CDR2 YNNKEL (reference sequence).

The chain is built from TRBV12-3 or TRBV12-4 and TRBJ1-5, with no clear D. Trimming removed 6 bases at V and 6 bases at J, with 9 bases between. CDR3 length equals 12 residues. CDR3 nucleotides: TGTGCCAGCAGCACCCTGTCTCAGCCCCAGCATTTT. This gives the protein CASSTLSQPQHF.

V is TRBV27 and J is TRBJ1-2; the D gene is possibly TRBD1 (6 bases). There are 17 residues in the CDR3. The V end lost 0 bases, the J end lost 1 base, and 15 bases lay between the germline ends. The germline CDR1 and CDR2 sequences are MNHEY and SMNVEV (reference sequence). The CDR3 sequence is CASSLSGGHLGNYGYTF. The CDR3 DNA sequence: TGTGCCAGCAGTTTATCGGGGGGGCACCTGGGTAACTATGGCTACACCTTC.

As to this clone: The same CDR3 can be traced to other DNA sequences in this sample. The rearrangement uses TRBV5-1 and TRBJ1-2; D is unclear. The V end was cut by 0 bases, the J end by 1 base, with 4 bases between. CDR3 length equals 13 residues. Germline V gene sequence: CDR1 SGHRS, CDR2 YFSETQ. CDR3 loop: CASSLGGNYGYTF. The CDR3 DNA reads as TGCGCCAGCAGCTTGGGGGGTAACTATGGCTACACCTTC.

To note about this clone: This CDR3 is also generated by other DNA sequences in the sample. The chain has TRBV2 and TRBJ2-1; D unresolved. Trimming removed 4 bases from V and 10 bases from J, with 8 bases in between. Germline assignment: CDR1 SNHLY and CDR2 FYNNEI. The CDR3 consists of 11 residues. CDR3 sequence reads: CASSAGNEQFF. DNA of the CDR3: TGTGCCAGCAGTGCGGGCAACGAGCAGTTCTTC.

The CDR3 DNA follows: TGTGCCAGCAGCTGGGACAGGGGGTTCGGTGAAGCTTTCTTT. It specifies CASSWDRGFGEAFF. The rearrangement links TRBV11-2 to TRBJ1-1; 11 bases agree with TRBD1. Germline V CDR1 and CDR2: SGHAT, FQNNGV. The V and J ends lost 4 bases and 7 bases, in that order; junction bases with no gene match: 5. The CDR3 is made up of 14 amino acids.